A selection of T cell receptor beta chains follows, all from one sample in a study of CD8+ T cells in alopecia areata. Assay used: immunoSEQ multiplex PCR; TCRdb lists only in-frame clones, some missing. In the table there are some 200,000 clones, roughly 50% of which are singletons. The sequenced sample was CD8+ T cells sorted from blood, obtained at week 24, from a patient treated with tofacitinib. The receptor source for this set is a human donor with alopecia areata. Both conserved end residues are part of each CDR3. A D gene is named only where the DNA matches it firmly. Some rows have no size entry. The others give once, few or many, or a class for an expanded clone.

CDR3aa	CDR3nt	j_gene	len	abundance	v_gene	d_gene
CASSQEYTLREKLFF	TGTGCCAGCAGCCAAGAGTACACTTTGCGGGAAAAACTGTTTTTT	TRBJ1-4	15	NA	TRBV4-2	NA
CASTGTGAKNIQYF	TGTGCCAGCACCGGGACGGGAGCCAAAAACATTCAGTACTTC	TRBJ2-4	14	NA	TRBV2	NA
CASSQGAANTGELFF	TGCGCCAGCAGCCAGGGGGCGGCGAACACCGGGGAGCTGTTTTTT	TRBJ2-2	15	NA	TRBV4-1	NA
CASGPSAGGAYEQYF	TGTGCCAGCGGCCCTTCGGCGGGGGGCGCATACGAGCAGTACTTC	TRBJ2-7	15	NA	TRBV6-5	TRBD2
CASSDGQKNTEAFF	TGTGCCAGCAGCGATGGACAGAAGAACACTGAAGCTTTCTTT	TRBJ1-1	14	NA	TRBV7-4	NA
CASSQDSNKGNQPQHF	TGTGCCAGCAGCCAAGACAGTAATAAGGGCAATCAGCCCCAGCATTTT	TRBJ1-5	16	NA	TRBV4-2	NA
CASSSGAGGEQFF	TGTGCCAGCAGCTCTGGGGCGGGAGGTGAGCAGTTCTTC	TRBJ2-1	13	NA	TRBV7-9	TRBD2
CASSPISTLGFPYNSPLHF	TGTGCCAGCAGTCCGATCTCGACCTTAGGTTTCCCCTATAATTCACCCCTCCACTTT	TRBJ1-6	19	once	TRBV27	NA
CATSRDSGTFSPHEQFF	TGTGCCACCAGCAGGGATTCCGGGACCTTCTCCCCCCATGAGCAGTTCTTC	TRBJ2-1	17	NA	TRBV15	NA
CASNGPGNIQYF	TGTGCCAGCAATGGACCGGGAAACATTCAGTACTTC	TRBJ2-4	12	NA	TRBV2	NA
CASSSRDIETQYF	TGTGCCAGCAGTTCCCGGGACATAGAGACCCAGTACTTC	TRBJ2-5	13	NA	TRBV28	NA
CAGEGSTDTQYF	TGTGCCGGGGAGGGTAGCACAGATACGCAGTATTTT	TRBJ2-3	12	NA	TRBV11-2	TRBD2
CASSEAGTGVENEQYF	TGTGCCAGCAGTGAAGCCGGGACAGGGGTAGAGAACGAGCAGTACTTC	TRBJ2-7	16	once	TRBV2	TRBD1
CASSGDLDSYNEQFF	TGTGCCAGCTCAGGAGACCTCGACTCCTACAATGAGCAGTTCTTC	TRBJ2-1	15	few	TRBV18	NA
CASSYLSVSHTEAFF	TGTGCCAGCAGTTACTTGTCGGTGAGTCACACTGAAGCTTTCTTT	TRBJ1-1	15	NA	TRBV6-5	NA
CASSLAGRNTEAFF	TGTGCCAGCAGCTTAGCGGGGCGTAACACTGAAGCTTTCTTT	TRBJ1-1	14	NA	TRBV7-9	NA
CASSQDGSTLYNEQFF	TGTGCCAGCAGCCAAGATGGGAGTACTCTATACAATGAGCAGTTCTTC	TRBJ2-1	16	NA	TRBV4-2	NA
CSVLGTEAFF	TGCAGCGTCCTTGGGACTGAAGCTTTCTTT	TRBJ1-1	10	NA	TRBV29-1	NA
CASSLSMGYNEQFF	TGTGCCAGCAGCTTGTCCATGGGCTACAATGAGCAGTTCTTC	TRBJ2-1	14	NA	TRBV11-2	NA
CASSEAGDSYTF	TGTGCCAGCAGTGAAGCGGGAGATAGCTACACCTTC	TRBJ1-2	12	NA	TRBV6-5	NA
CASSQEGLAGRYEQYF	TGCGCCAGCAGCCAAGAGGGACTAGCGGGTCGCTACGAGCAGTACTTC	TRBJ2-7	16	NA	TRBV4-1	TRBD2
CASCTGARAEKLFF	TGTGCCAGCTGCACAGGGGCCAGGGCCGAAAAACTGTTTTTT	TRBJ1-4	14	few	TRBV28	TRBD1
CAAFRGARSPLHF	TGTGCCGCGTTCCGGGGGGCACGTTCACCCCTCCACTTT	TRBJ1-6	13	NA	TRBV5-4	NA
CASRGDNYEQYF	TGTGCCAGCAGGGGGGACAACTACGAGCAGTACTTC	TRBJ2-7	12	few	TRBV2	NA
CASRGESGTGDYEQYF	TGTGCCAGCAGAGGGGAGTCCGGGACAGGGGACTACGAGCAGTACTTC	TRBJ2-7	16	NA	TRBV9	TRBD1
CASSQSGGNTIYF	TGTGCCAGCAGCCAAAGTGGAGGAAACACCATATATTTT	TRBJ1-3	13	NA	TRBV9	NA
CASSTGRGYEQYF	TGTGCCAGCAGCACCGGACGGGGCTACGAGCAGTACTTC	TRBJ2-7	13	once	TRBV5-6	NA
CATSRAPTGELFF	TGTGCCACCAGCAGAGCCCCGACCGGGGAGCTGTTTTTT	TRBJ2-2	13	few	TRBV15	NA
CASSLGSVGDTQYF	TGTGCCAGCAGCTTAGGGAGCGTAGGAGATACGCAGTATTTT	TRBJ2-3	14	NA	TRBV7-3	NA